One and the same sample provided the 8 T cell receptor beta chains below, sequenced in a study of OX40 agonist ivuxolimab in advanced cancers. TCRdb's copy holds only in-frame clones and misses some; the assay was immunoSEQ multiplex PCR. The table records tens of thousands of clones, approximately 90% of them present only once. The sample here was CD4+ or CD8+ T cells sorted from blood, taken in a trial of the OX40 agonist ivuxolimab. The receptors originated from an adult with an advanced solid tumor such as melanoma, head and neck, liver or kidney cancer.

The chain carries TRBV6-5 and TRBJ1-3, with no clear D. V lost 7 bases to trimming and J lost 0 bases, with 10 bases between them. The germline CDR1 and CDR2 sequences are MNHEY and SVGAGI. The CDR3 totals 14 residues. CDR3 sequence reads: CASTPGSSGNTIYF. CDR3 DNA sequence: TGTGCCAGCACTCCGGGGAGCTCTGGAAACACCATATATTTT.

The chain is built from TRBV27 and TRBJ1-5; D is perhaps TRBD1 (5 bases). Trimming left V 2 bases short and J 0 bases short, with 5 bases between. This CDR3 region has 14 residues. Per the germline V gene, CDR1 is MNHEY and CDR2 is SMNVEV (reference sequence). The CDR3 loop reads CASSLRGSNQPQHF. The CDR3 nucleotides are TGTGCCAGCAGTTTAAGGGGTAGCAATCAGCCCCAGCATTTT.

The chain has TRBV6-6 and TRBJ1-3; D gene uncertain. Trimming cost V 5 bases and J 8 bases, with 13 bases left between them. The CDR3 spans 13 residues. Germline CDR1 reads MNHNY; CDR2 reads SVGAGI (reference sequence). The CDR3 region is CASSPDIPDTIYF. The DNA for the CDR3 is TGTGCCAGCAGTCCAGATATCCCAGACACCATATATTTT.

This chain connects TRBV10-3 to TRBJ2-1, with D possibly called TRBD1 or TRBD2 (5 bases each). CDR1 and CDR2 (germline): ENHRY, SYGVKD. V was shortened by 7 bases and J by 3 bases, with 10 bases between the two germline ends. The CDR3 has 13 amino acids. For the CDR3, the DNA is TGTGCCATCAATCGGGACGGCTACAATGAGCAGTTCTTC. It specifies CAINRDGYNEQFF.

There are a few counts of this clone. The chain has TRBV28 and TRBJ2-7, with D uncertain. Trimming took 3 bases from V and 2 from J, leaving 8 bases between them. The CDR3 is made up of 13 amino acids. Per the germline V gene, CDR1 is MDHEN and CDR2 is SYDVKM. The CDR3 region has the DNA TGTGCCAGCAGTTTTGTCAGAGCCTACGAGCAGTACTTC. Its translation: CASSFVRAYEQYF.

This sequence joins TRBV28 and TRBJ2-7, with 7 bases aligning to TRBD1. The CDR3 length is 15 residues. In germline, CDR1 is MDHEN, CDR2 SYDVKM. The V and J ends lost 1 base and 4 bases, in that order; junction bases with no gene match: 7. The CDR3 is CASSLFRGGGYEQYF. In DNA, the CDR3 is TGTGCCAGCAGTTTATTCCGAGGGGGCGGGTACGAGCAGTACTTC.

This chain connects TRBV18 to TRBJ2-5, with D perhaps matching TRBD1 (5 bases). The J call may be in error: the DNA end matches TRBJ2-7 better. The length of the CDR3 is 13 residues. Germline CDR1 KGHSH, CDR2 LQKENI. CDR3 protein: CASSPATDYEQYF. CDR3 DNA sequence: TGTGCCAGCTCACCAGCGACAGACTACGAGCAGTACTTC.

This chain joins TRBV5-5 and TRBJ2-7, with no clear D. The V end was cut by 4 bases, the J end by 6 bases, with 14 bases between. The CDR3 consists of 13 residues. CDR1 is SGHKS and CDR2 is YYEKEE in the germline V gene (reference sequence). The CDR3 protein is CASSQTPRPEQYF. CDR3 sequence (DNA): TGTGCCAGCAGCCAAACCCCCAGACCCGAGCAGTACTTC.